Here is one T cell receptor (beta chain) with its context. The antigen is unknown. The junction differs from germline at one of its ends, possibly a read error. This specimen belongs to a study of T cell responses to AZD1222 COVID-19 vaccine. Study-level points and caveats: Clonal diversity was possibly underestimated, and the donors were mostly white British, with more females. Baseline antibody screening turned up just 6 or 7 seropositive AZD1222 recipients.

Using immunoSEQ multiplex PCR, the repertoire was profiled, and TCRdb retains in-frame clones only, with some absent. Altogether some 150,000 clones are present, just over 90% being singletons, with the ten largest covering 1.5% to 2%. Germline values: CDR1 SGHAT, CDR2 FQNNGV. This CDR3 contains 15 residues. The origin of this receptor is an adult in good health. The rearrangement uses TRBV11-2 and TRBJ2-1; no reliable D call. Sample: peripheral blood, taken on day 0 of AZD1222 vaccination. CDR3 residues: CASGFGRRSYNEQFF. The CDR3 region has the DNA TGTGCCAGCGGCTTCGGGCGTCGCTCCTACAATGAGCAGTTCTTC.